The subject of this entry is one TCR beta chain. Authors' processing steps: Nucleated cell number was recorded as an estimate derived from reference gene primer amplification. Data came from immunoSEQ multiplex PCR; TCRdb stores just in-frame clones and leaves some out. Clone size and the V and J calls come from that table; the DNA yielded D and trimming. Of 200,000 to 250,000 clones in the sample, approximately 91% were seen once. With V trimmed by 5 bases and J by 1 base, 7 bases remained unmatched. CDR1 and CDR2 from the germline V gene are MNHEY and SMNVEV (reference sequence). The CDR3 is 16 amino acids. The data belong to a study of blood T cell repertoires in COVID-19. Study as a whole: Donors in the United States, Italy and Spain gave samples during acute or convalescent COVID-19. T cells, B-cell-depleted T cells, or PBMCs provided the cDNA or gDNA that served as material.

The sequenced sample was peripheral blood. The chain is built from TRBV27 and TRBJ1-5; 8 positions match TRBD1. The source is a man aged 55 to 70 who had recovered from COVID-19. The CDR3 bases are TGTGCCAGCAGTCCATCGACAGGGGTAAGCAATCAGCCCCAGCATTTT. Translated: CASSPSTGVSNQPQHF.